The clone carrying this T cell receptor beta chain has more than one count but fewer than ten. Its target is not known. This record belongs to a study of T cell responses to AZD1222 COVID-19 vaccine. The study's findings and limits: Recipients of AZD1222 seropositive at baseline numbered only 6 or 7.

Some clones are missing from TCRdb's copy, which holds only in-frame ones; the method was immunoSEQ multiplex PCR. The sample comprises about 150,000 clones, 70% to 90% of which are singletons, and roughly 6.9% rests with the top ten. V gave up 5 bases and J gave up 0 bases, with 4 bases separating them. The CDR3 contains 12 residues. Germline CDR1 and CDR2: MNHEY and SVGAGI. The input for sequencing was peripheral blood, taken after recovery from COVID-19. This sequence joins TRBV6-5 and TRBJ1-2; D gene ambiguous. This TCR derives from an adult who had recovered from COVID-19. CDR3 nucleotide sequence: TGTGCCAGCAGTCTGGCTAACTATGGCTACACCTTC. Its protein is CASSLANYGYTF.